Listed here are 25 T cell receptor beta chains from one sample, sequenced in a study of blood T cell repertoires in COVID-19. Clones were sequenced by immunoSEQ multiplex PCR, and TCRdb holds only the in-frame ones, with some missing. The data contain under 250,000 clones, 75% to 85% of them seen just once; the ten biggest clones take up around 10%. Sequenced input: PBMCs or T cells enriched from blood (not recorded which). These receptor sequences come from a woman in her forties or fifties with acute COVID-19.

The J gene is TRBJ2-1, the V gene TRBV5-8; 8 nucleotides align to TRBD2. The CDR3 is made up of 14 amino acids. V trimming: 3 bases; J trimming: 6 bases; junction bases outside the gene matches: 5. The V gene's germline CDR1 is SGHTS and CDR2 YDEGEE. CDR3 coding DNA: TGTGCCAGCAGCTCCTCGGGACTAGGCAATGAGCAGTTCTTC. Its translation is CASSSSGLGNEQFF. Looking up the rest from reference TRBV5-8 and TRBJ2-1 gives the full variable domain: EAGVTQSPTHLIKTRGQQATLRCSPISGHTSVYWYQQALGLGLQFLLWYDEGEERNRGNFPPRFSGRQFPNYSSELNVNALELEDSALYLCASSSSGLGNEQFFGPGTRLTVL.

This chain connects TRBV12-3 or TRBV12-4 to TRBJ2-5; D gene ambiguous. The CDR3 has 13 amino acids. V lost 2 bases, J lost 1 base, and 5 bases lay in between. In nucleotides, the CDR3 is TGTGCCAGCAGTTTACCAGGCCAAGAGACCCAGTACTTC. This sequence encodes CASSLPGQETQYF.

This chain uses TRBV6-2 or TRBV6-3 with TRBJ1-1; unclear D gene. The CDR3 sequence is 16 residues long. The germline gives CDR1 MNHEY, CDR2 SVGEGT. V gave up 0 bases and J gave up 1 base, with 12 bases separating them. The CDR3 DNA reads TGTGCCAGCAGTTACTCAACTGCCGCAGGGAACACTGAAGCTTTCTTT. It translates to CASSYSTAAGNTEAFF.

On this clone: In the same sample, other DNA sequences code for this CDR3. The chain has TRBV5-1 and TRBJ1-1; no clear D. The CDR3 runs to 14 residues. The germline V gene has CDR1 SGHRS and CDR2 YFSETQ. V shed 0 bases and J shed 4 bases, with 10 bases lying between them. The CDR3 DNA reads TGCGCCAGCAGCTTGGCTCCCGGAGGCACTGAAGCTTTCTTT. Its protein is CASSLAPGGTEAFF.

The rearrangement links TRBV12-3 or TRBV12-4 to TRBJ1-2; possibly TRBD1 for D (6 bases). V dropped 6 bases and J dropped 1 base, with 9 bases sitting between them. The CDR3 is 13 amino acids. CDR3: CASRGADNYGYTF. The CDR3 DNA reads as TGTGCCAGCAGGGGGGCGGATAACTATGGCTACACCTTC.

This clone was counted a single time. V gene TRBV6-6 combines with J gene TRBJ1-4, with TRBD1 as a possible D gene (5 bases). Trimming shortened V by 0 bases and J by 7 bases, and 12 bases separated the two germline ends. This CDR3 contains 15 residues. Germline CDR1 MNHNY, CDR2 SVGAGI (reference sequence). Here the CDR3 reads CASSYSGVGGEKLFF. The CDR3 bases are TGTGCCAGCAGTTACTCAGGGGTTGGCGGTGAAAAACTGTTTTTT.

This clone was detected a few times. V is TRBV9 and J is TRBJ1-2; 12 bases are shared with TRBD1. Per germline, CDR1 SGDLS and CDR2 YYNGEE. This CDR3 comprises 15 residues. V shed 3 bases, J shed 7 bases, and the junction held 7 bases outside the gene matches. CDR3 bases: TGTGCCAGCAGCGCAGGGACAGGGGGCCTGGGTGGCTACACCTTC. Protein product: CASSAGTGGLGGYTF.

The rearrangement uses TRBV6-2 or TRBV6-3 and TRBJ2-1; 8 positions match TRBD2. V trimming: 4 bases; J trimming: 7 bases; junction bases outside the gene matches: 9. CDR3 size: 15 residues. The germline V gene encodes CDR1 MNHEY and CDR2 SVGEGT. The CDR3 loop reads CASSSREGRGNEQFF. Here the CDR3 DNA reads TGTGCCAGCAGTTCCCGGGAGGGGCGCGGGAATGAGCAGTTCTTC.

The rearrangement uses TRBV7-2 and TRBJ1-1; D is unclear. Germline V CDR1 and CDR2: SGHTA, FQGNSA. This CDR3 is 14 amino acids long. The germline V and J ends were trimmed by 3 bases and 2 bases, with 10 bases remaining between them. CDR3 residues: CASSFDNSNTEAFF. The CDR3 DNA sequence: TGTGCCAGCAGCTTTGACAACTCCAACACTGAAGCTTTCTTT.

This clone is a singleton in its sample. This CDR3 reads CASRQQGANYGYTF. The CDR3 nucleotides read TGTGCCAGCAGACAACAGGGTGCTAACTATGGCTACACCTTC. The gene calls are TRBV6-5 and TRBJ1-2, with D possibly matching TRBD1 (6 bases). CDR1 MNHEY and CDR2 SVGAGI come from the germline V gene. This CDR3 region has 14 residues. Trimming pared 6 bases from V and 0 bases from J, leaving 11 bases between.

The chain recombines TRBV7-2 with TRBJ2-7; 9 bases fit TRBD1. V dropped 3 bases and J dropped 5; count of bases not matched to a gene: 5. Germline lookup yields CDR1 SGHTA and CDR2 FQGNSA. The CDR3 is 14 amino acids. The CDR3 sequence is CASSLQWTGDEQYF. CDR3 DNA sequence: TGTGCCAGCAGCTTGCAGTGGACAGGGGACGAGCAGTACTTC.

On this clone: Just one base apart from a much larger clone, this may be a read error. The rearrangement links TRBV6-2 or TRBV6-3 to TRBJ1-1; 10 bases line up with TRBD1. The germline V gene encodes CDR1 MNHEY and CDR2 SVGEGT. This CDR3 region has 14 residues. The trim removed 6 bases at V and 1 base at J, leaving 2 bases unmatched. The CDR3 DNA sequence: TGTGCCAGCAGCAGGACAGGGGGGAACACTGAAGCTTTCTTT. It is translated as CASSRTGGNTEAFF.

This clone has just one count. The chain combines TRBV11-2 with TRBJ2-1; TRBD2 matches 12 bases. The CDR3 consists of 19 residues. Germline V gene lookup returns CDR1 SGHAT and CDR2 FQNNGV. The V gene end was trimmed by 3 bases and the J gene end by 0 bases; junction bases not matched to a gene: 9. CDR3 nucleotide sequence: TGTGCCAGCAGCTTTGCCGGACTAGCGGGGCTTGGCTCCTACAATGAGCAGTTCTTC. It specifies CASSFAGLAGLGSYNEQFF.

The rearrangement links TRBV5-1 to TRBJ2-1, with 9 bases aligning to TRBD2. The CDR3 has 16 residues. Germline loops: CDR1 SGHRS, CDR2 YFSETQ. The ends lost 5 bases at V and 0 bases at J; junction bases unmatched: 6. CDR3 sequence (DNA): TGCGCCAGCAGAGAAAGCGGGGGGAGCTCCTACAATGAGCAGTTCTTC. As protein: CASRESGGSSYNEQFF.

The V and J genes are TRBV5-1 and TRBJ2-2, with TRBD2 matching 13 bases. V was pared by 4 bases and J by 0 bases, with 9 bases of the junction left unmatched. Germline V gene lookup returns CDR1 SGHRS and CDR2 YFSETQ. The CDR3 spans 19 residues. The CDR3 coding sequence is TGCGCCAGCAGCCACCGGACTAGCGGGGGCCCTTCGAACACCGGGGAGCTGTTTTTT. Its translation: CASSHRTSGGPSNTGELFF. The variable domain in full, with the rest retrieved from reference TRBV5-1 and TRBJ2-2, is KAGVTQTPRYLIKTRGQQVTLSCSPISGHRSVSWYQQTPGQGLQFLFEYFSETQRNKGNFPGRFSGRQFSNSRSEMNVSTLELGDSALYLCASSHRTSGGPSNTGELFFGEGSRLTVL.

CDR3: CASSLGTGGTLGTEAFF. Here the CDR3 DNA reads TGTGCCAGCAGCTTAGGGACAGGGGGCACTCTAGGCACTGAAGCTTTCTTT. The chain is built from TRBV7-8 and TRBJ1-1, with TRBD1 matching over 11 bases. The V segment lost 1 base and the J segment 4 bases; nucleotides outside the gene matches: 8. This CDR3 has 17 residues. Germline CDR1 reads SGHVS; CDR2 reads FQNEAQ.

The V and J genes are TRBV5-5 and TRBJ2-1, with D possibly TRBD2 on 6 matching bases. The germline V and J ends were trimmed by 4 bases and 8 bases, with 22 bases remaining between them. Germline values: CDR1 SGHKS, CDR2 YYEKEE (reference sequence). This CDR3 region has 16 residues. CDR3 in amino acids: CASSRSWGLEDYEQFF. For the CDR3, the DNA is TGTGCCAGCAGCCGAAGTTGGGGACTCGAGGACTATGAGCAGTTCTTC.

The chain joins TRBV19 to TRBJ1-6; 7 nucleotides line up with TRBD1. Germline V gene lookup returns CDR1 LNHDA and CDR2 SQIVND (reference sequence). The CDR3 extends over 16 amino acids. Trimming removed 5 bases from V and 7 bases from J; junction bases left unmatched: 11. The CDR3 protein is CASSAGQSYLNSPLHF. In nucleotides, the CDR3 is TGTGCCAGTAGTGCGGGACAGTCCTACCTAAATTCACCCCTCCACTTT.

In the case of this clone: The sample contains more than one DNA sequence encoding this CDR3. The gene calls are TRBV7-9 and TRBJ1-3; D is unclear. V dropped 6 bases and J dropped 2 bases, with 8 bases sitting between them. The CDR3 runs to 13 residues. The germline V gene has CDR1 SEHNR and CDR2 FQNEAQ (reference sequence). The CDR3 reads CASREGAGNTIYF. The CDR3 coding sequence is TGTGCCAGCAGGGAGGGTGCTGGAAACACCATATATTTT. The full variable domain, with the rest looked up from reference TRBV7-9 and TRBJ1-3, is DTGVSQNPRHKITKRGQNVTFRCDPISEHNRLYWYRQTLGQGPEFLTYFQNEAQLEKSRLLSDRFSAERPKGSFSTLEIQRTEQGDSAMYLCASREGAGNTIYFGEGSWLTVV.

The DNA for the CDR3 is TGTGCCAGCAGCTTACCCGTCCAGGGGCGCACTGAAGCTTTCTTT. This sequence encodes CASSLPVQGRTEAFF. The chain has TRBV7-6 and TRBJ1-1; D is possibly TRBD1 (6 bases). CDR1 and CDR2 (germline): SGHVS, FNYEAQ. The CDR3 runs 15 residues. V dropped 2 bases and J dropped 4 bases, with 14 bases sitting between them.

On this clone itself: The junction shows a germline mismatch at one end, possibly a read error. V is TRBV3-1 (or the pseudogene TRBV3-2) and J is TRBJ2-3; 7 bases match TRBD2. Per the germline V gene, CDR1 is LGHDT and CDR2 is YNNKEL (reference sequence). The CDR3 contains 15 residues. In nucleotides, the CDR3 is TGTGCCAGCAGCCAAACTAGCGACACAGACCCGACTAGGGGTTTT. Translation: CASSQTSDTDPTRGF.

The chain combines TRBV29-1 with TRBJ1-2; D ambiguous. Per germline, CDR1 SQVTM and CDR2 ANQGSEA. V was trimmed by 3 bases and J by 2 bases, leaving 10 bases between them. The CDR3 extends over 13 amino acids. The CDR3 region has the DNA TGCAGCGTTGAGTCAGGATTAAACTATGGCTACACCTTC. It is translated as CSVESGLNYGYTF. Filled out from reference TRBV29-1 and TRBJ1-2, the complete variable domain reads SAVISQKPSRDICQRGTSLTIQCQVDSQVTMMFWYRQQPGQSLTLIATANQGSEATYESGFVIDKFPISRPNLTFSTLTVSNMSPEDSSIYLCSVESGLNYGYTFGSGTRLTVV.

The chain carries TRBV4-3 and TRBJ2-7; 14 nucleotides agree with TRBD2. The junction had 9 bases not matched to a gene; V was cut back by 4 bases and J by 4 bases. Per the germline V gene, CDR1 is LGHNA and CDR2 is YSLEER. CDR3 length: 17 amino acids. The CDR3 protein is CASSRAGTSGGDYEQYF. CDR3 sequence (DNA): TGCGCCAGCAGCCGAGCCGGGACTAGCGGGGGAGATTACGAGCAGTACTTC.

This sequence joins TRBV30 and TRBJ1-1; D might be TRBD1 (6 bases). This CDR3 has 13 amino acids. CDR1 and CDR2 from the germline V gene are GTSNPN and SVGIG (reference sequence). Trimming cost V 2 bases and J 1 base, with 8 bases left between them. The CDR3, as DNA: TGTGCCTGGAGTCCGACAGGGAACACTGAAGCTTTCTTT. Its protein product is CAWSPTGNTEAFF. Combining the CDR3 with reference TRBV30 and TRBJ1-1 gives the whole variable domain SQTIHQWPATLVQPVGSPLSLECTVEGTSNPNLYWYRQAAGRGLQLLFYSVGIGQISSEVPQNLSASRPQDRQFILSSKKLLLSDSGFYLCAWSPTGNTEAFFGQGTRLTVV.

About this clone: Other nucleotide sequences from this sample produce the same CDR3. V is TRBV27 and J is TRBJ2-7; the D gene is possibly TRBD1 (6 bases). The CDR3 totals 13 residues. Trimming shortened V by 5 bases and J by 6 bases, and 14 bases separated the two germline ends. CDR1 and CDR2 (germline): MNHEY, SMNVEV (reference sequence). The CDR3 DNA sequence: TGTGCCAGCAGTAACACAGGGTTCGGCGAGCAGTACTTC. This codes for CASSNTGFGEQYF.